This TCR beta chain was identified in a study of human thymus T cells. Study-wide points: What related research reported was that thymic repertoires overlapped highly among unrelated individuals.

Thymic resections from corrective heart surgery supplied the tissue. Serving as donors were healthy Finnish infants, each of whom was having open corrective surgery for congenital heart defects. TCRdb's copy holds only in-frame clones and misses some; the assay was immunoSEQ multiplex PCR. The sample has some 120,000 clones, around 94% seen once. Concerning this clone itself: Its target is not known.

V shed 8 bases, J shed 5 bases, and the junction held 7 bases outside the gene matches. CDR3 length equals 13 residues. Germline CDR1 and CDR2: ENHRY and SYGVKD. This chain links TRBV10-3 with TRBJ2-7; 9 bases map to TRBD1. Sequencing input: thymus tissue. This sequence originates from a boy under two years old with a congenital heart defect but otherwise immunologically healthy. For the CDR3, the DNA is TGTGCCATCCTAGGACAGGGGTCCCACGAGCAGTACTTC. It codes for CAILGQGSHEQYF.